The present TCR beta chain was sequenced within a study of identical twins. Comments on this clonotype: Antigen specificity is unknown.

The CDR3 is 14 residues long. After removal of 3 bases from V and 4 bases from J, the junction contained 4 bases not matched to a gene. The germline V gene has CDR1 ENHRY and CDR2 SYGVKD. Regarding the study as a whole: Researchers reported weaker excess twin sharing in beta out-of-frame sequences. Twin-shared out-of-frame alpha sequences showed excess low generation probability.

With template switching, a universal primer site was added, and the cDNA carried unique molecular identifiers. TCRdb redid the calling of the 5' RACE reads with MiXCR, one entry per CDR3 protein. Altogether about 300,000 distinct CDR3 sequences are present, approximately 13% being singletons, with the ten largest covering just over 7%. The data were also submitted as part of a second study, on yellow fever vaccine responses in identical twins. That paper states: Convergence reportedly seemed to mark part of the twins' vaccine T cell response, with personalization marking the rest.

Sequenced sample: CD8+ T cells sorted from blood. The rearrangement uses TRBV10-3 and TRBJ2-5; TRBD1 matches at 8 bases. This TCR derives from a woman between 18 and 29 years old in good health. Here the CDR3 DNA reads TGTGCCATCAGTGACCCAGGGGGCGGAGAGACCCAGTACTTC. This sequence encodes CAISDPGGGETQYF.